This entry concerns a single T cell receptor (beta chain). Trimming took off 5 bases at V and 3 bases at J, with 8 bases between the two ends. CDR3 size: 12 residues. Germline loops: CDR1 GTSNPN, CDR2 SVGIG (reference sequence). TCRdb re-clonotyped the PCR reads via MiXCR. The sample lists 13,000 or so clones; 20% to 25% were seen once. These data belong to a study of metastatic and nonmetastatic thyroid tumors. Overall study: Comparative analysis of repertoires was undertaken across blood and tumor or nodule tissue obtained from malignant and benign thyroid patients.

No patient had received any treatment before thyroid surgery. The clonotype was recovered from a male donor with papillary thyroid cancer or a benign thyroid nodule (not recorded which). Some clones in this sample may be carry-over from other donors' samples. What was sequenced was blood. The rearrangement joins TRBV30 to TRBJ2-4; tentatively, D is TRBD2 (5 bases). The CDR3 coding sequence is TGTGCCTGGGAGGGTGGCAAAAACATTCAGTACTTC. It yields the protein CAWEGGKNIQYF.